Shown below are 25 T cell receptor beta chains from a single sample sequenced in a study of T-cell memory formation after mild COVID-19. A single record per CDR3 protein comes from TCRdb applying MiXCR to the 5' RACE reads. The sample yields nearly 110,000 distinct CDR3 sequences, around 14% seen once. Sequencing input: PBMCs or a T cell subset sorted from them (not recorded which). Receptors originate from a man aged 18 to 35 who had mild COVID-19 (a few samples of this study predate the infection). Cell type and time point are not known.

The table lists this clonotype with a few counts. The chain is built from TRBV12-3 or TRBV12-4 and TRBJ1-2; D is ambiguous. The V gene lost 7 bases and the J gene lost 5 bases, with 8 bases spanning the gap. This CDR3 is built from 11 residues. The CDR3, as DNA: TGTGCCAGCAAGGGAGCATATGGCTACACCTTC. Translating gives CASKGAYGYTF.

As regards this clonotype: Compared with germline, one end of the junction differs, possibly owing to a read error. This chain joins TRBV14 and TRBJ1-2, with D possibly TRBD1 on 6 matching bases. Per the germline V gene, CDR1 is SGHDN and CDR2 is FVKESK. The CDR3 covers 12 residues. The CDR3 region is CASSQGGLDWSF. The DNA for the CDR3 is TGTGCCAGCAGCCAAGGGGGGCTAGACTGGTCCTTC.

The genes are TRBV29-1 and TRBJ2-7, with 11 bases identical to TRBD1. Germline V gene lookup returns CDR1 SQVTM and CDR2 ANQGSEA. This CDR3 comprises 15 residues. Trimming cost V 4 bases and J 4 bases; bases outside gene matches: 9. CDR3: CSVAQWGQGVYEQYV. CDR3 DNA: TGCAGCGTTGCCCAATGGGGACAGGGGGTATACGAGCAGTACGTC.

This clonotype was seen a few times. V gene TRBV4-3 combines with J gene TRBJ2-1, with D possibly being TRBD2 (6 bases). The CDR3 is made up of 14 amino acids. Germline V CDR1 and CDR2: LGHNA, YSLEER. The V gene lost 0 bases and the J gene lost 9 bases, with 12 bases spanning the gap. CDR3 bases: TGCGCCAGCAGCCAAGACCCCTGGGAGGTTGAGCAGTTCTTC. It translates to CASSQDPWEVEQFF.

This rearrangement joins TRBV9 to TRBJ2-1; D is undetermined. CDR3 length equals 12 residues. Between the trimmed V and J ends, which lost 0 bases and 9 bases, there was a span of 7 bases. Germline CDR1 reads SGDLS; CDR2 reads YYNGEE. The CDR3 DNA reads TGTGCCAGCAGCGTAGCCCAAAGTGAGCAGTTCTTC. It is translated as CASSVAQSEQFF.

The chain recombines TRBV4-1 with TRBJ1-2; 8 bases align to TRBD1. The germline V gene has CDR1 MGHRA and CDR2 YSYEKL. The CDR3 extends over 14 amino acids. V trimming: 1 base; J trimming: 4 bases; junction bases outside the gene matches: 2. The CDR3 loop is CASSQAGTGYGYTF. CDR3 coding DNA: TGCGCCAGCAGCCAAGCCGGGACAGGCTATGGCTACACCTTC.

This clonotype was counted only a few times. The chain employs TRBV11-2 and TRBJ2-1, with D perhaps TRBD1 (6 bases). This CDR3 region has 15 residues. Looked up from germline, CDR1 is SGHAT and CDR2 is FQNNGV. The germline V and J ends were trimmed by 2 bases and 1 base, with 9 bases remaining between them. CDR3 nucleotides: TGTGCCAGCAGCTTATCACAGGGATCCTACAATGAGCAGTTCTTC. It codes for CASSLSQGSYNEQFF.

This clonotype was counted many times. CDR3 sequence: CASSLGGDSYEQYF. CDR3 DNA: TGTGCCAGCAGCTTAGGCGGAGACTCCTACGAGCAGTACTTC. The J gene is TRBJ2-7, the V gene TRBV7-6; D is uncertain. CDR3 length: 14 amino acids. Germline values: CDR1 SGHVS, CDR2 FNYEAQ. Trimming left V 1 base short and J 0 bases short, with 7 bases between.

Only a few counts were recorded for this clonotype. The chain has TRBV6-2 or TRBV6-3 and TRBJ1-1, with TRBD1 matching over 9 bases. Germline V lookup: CDR1 MNHEY, CDR2 SVGEGT. The CDR3 extends over 15 amino acids. J gave up 1 base and V 6 bases, and 6 bases lay outside the gene matches. This CDR3 reads CASSRDREANTEAFF. CDR3 bases: TGTGCCAGCAGCAGGGACAGGGAGGCGAACACTGAAGCTTTCTTT.

There are a few counts of this clonotype. One end of the junction varies from germline; a read error may be responsible. The chain has TRBV12-3 or TRBV12-4 and TRBJ2-5; possibly TRBD1 or TRBD2 for D (5 bases each). The CDR3 is 12 amino acids. CDR3 region: CASRNMGRTYDF. The DNA for the CDR3 is TGTGCCAGCAGAAACATGGGACGAACCTATGACTTC.

The sample holds a few counts of this clonotype. The chain recombines TRBV12-3 or TRBV12-4 with TRBJ2-1; D remains unclear. CDR3 length: 14 residues. Trimming removed 4 bases from V and 6 bases from J, with 13 bases in between. In DNA, the CDR3 is TGTGCCAGCAGTTGGGATCACAGATCCAATGAGCAGTTCTTC. This sequence encodes CASSWDHRSNEQFF.

This clonotype was counted only a few times. The rearrangement joins TRBV12-3 or TRBV12-4 to TRBJ1-5, with TRBD1 matching 8 bases. This CDR3 is 16 amino acids long. V lost 6 bases to trimming and J lost 4 bases; unmatched junction nucleotides: 11. The CDR3 bases are TGTGCCAGCAGAGACCCGGGGACAGGAGAAAATCAGCCCCAGCATTTT. Translating it yields CASRDPGTGENQPQHF.

This clonotype was counted only a few times. In nucleotides, the CDR3 is TGTGCCAGCAGTTACTCGGGACACCTATACGAGCAGTACGTC. Its translation is CASSYSGHLYEQYV. The chain has TRBV6-2 or TRBV6-3 and TRBJ2-7; D perhaps matches TRBD1 (6 bases). The germline gives CDR1 MNHEY, CDR2 SVGEGT. The CDR3 extends over 14 amino acids. The ends were cut back, 0 bases at V and 4 bases at J, with 10 bases in the middle.

The chain links TRBV7-4 to TRBJ1-1; possible D gene TRBD1, 6 bases. V was pared by 4 bases and J by 3 bases, with 15 bases between. Germline CDR1 reads SGHVT; CDR2 reads SQSDAQ. The CDR3 extends over 15 amino acids. The CDR3 here is CASSSKRPGDTEAFF. The CDR3 coding sequence is TGTGCCAGCAGCTCGAAACGGCCAGGGGACACTGAAGCTTTCTTT.

The gene calls are TRBV27 and TRBJ1-5; D might be TRBD1 (6 bases). Trimming stripped 1 base from V and 14 bases from J, with 18 bases between. Germline values: CDR1 MNHEY, CDR2 SMNVEV (reference sequence). This CDR3 contains 14 residues. The CDR3 region is CASSLLPGAPEEHF. The CDR3 DNA is TGTGCCAGCAGTTTATTACCAGGGGCCCCGGAGGAGCATTTT.

This clonotype was seen a handful of times. This chain uses TRBV9 with TRBJ1-1; D is uncertain. The CDR3 runs to 13 residues. V lost 0 bases to trimming and J lost 1 base, with 4 bases between them. The germline V gene encodes CDR1 SGDLS and CDR2 YYNGEE. CDR3 in amino acids: CASSVVANTEAFF. The CDR3 region has the DNA TGTGCCAGCAGCGTAGTCGCGAACACTGAAGCTTTCTTT.

The chain employs TRBV6-5 and TRBJ1-1, with D unclear. V shed 6 bases and J shed 5 bases, with 16 bases lying between them. CDR1 and CDR2 (germline): MNHEY, SVGAGI. CDR3 length: 14 amino acids. Written as DNA, the CDR3 is TGTGCCAGCAGCGCCGAGACGGCGAGGACTGAAGCTTTCTTT. This gives the protein CASSAETARTEAFF.

The genes are TRBV5-5 and TRBJ2-5, with 8 positions matching TRBD1. Germline trimming cut 4 bases from V and 4 bases from J; bases unmatched to any gene: 9. The CDR3 has 15 residues. Germline CDR1 and CDR2: SGHKS and YYEKEE (reference sequence). The CDR3 loop reads CASSGGQAWGETQYF. The CDR3 DNA sequence: TGTGCCAGCAGCGGGGGACAGGCCTGGGGAGAGACCCAGTACTTC.

This clonotype was detected only a few times. V usage is TRBV3-1 and J usage is TRBJ2-5; TRBD2 matches 8 bases. CDR3 length equals 16 residues. The germline V gene encodes CDR1 LGHDT and CDR2 YNNKEL (reference sequence). The V and J ends lost 3 bases and 2 bases, in that order; junction bases with no gene match: 8. CDR3 sequence (DNA): TGTGCCAGCAGCCAGAGCGGGATAGCGGGGCAAGAGACCCAGTACTTC. It encodes CASSQSGIAGQETQYF.

This clonotype was seen only a few times. This chain connects TRBV4-1 to TRBJ1-1, with no clear D. The germline V gene encodes CDR1 MGHRA and CDR2 YSYEKL. V lost 3 bases to trimming and J lost 1 base, with 6 bases between them. This CDR3 contains 13 residues. CDR3 DNA: TGCGCCAGCAGCCAGGGGAAGAACACTGAAGCTTTCTTT. Translated: CASSQGKNTEAFF.

Notes on this clonotype: The junction does not match germline at one end; this may be a read error. The chain has TRBV4-3 and TRBJ2-5; 8 nucleotides match TRBD1. CDR1 and CDR2 from the germline V gene are LGHNA and YSLEER. The CDR3 has 18 amino acids. The CDR3 loop reads CASSHRLTGDGIKDTQYF. The CDR3 region has the DNA TGCGCCAGCAGCCACCGATTGACAGGGGATGGTATCAAAGATACCCAGTACTTC.

The chain carries TRBV29-1 and TRBJ1-1; D call uncertain. The CDR3 is 14 amino acids. V dropped 3 bases and J dropped 1 base, with 12 bases sitting between them. Germline CDR1 reads SQVTM; CDR2 reads ANQGSEA. The CDR3 DNA reads TGCAGCGTTGAGTTTTTGGCGCAGAACACTGAAGCTTTCTTT. Its translation is CSVEFLAQNTEAFF.

This clonotype showed up just a few times. The chain links TRBV7-2 to TRBJ2-1, with D hard to call. The germline CDR1 and CDR2 sequences are SGHTA and FQGNSA. V was pared by 5 bases and J by 4 bases, with 9 bases between. This CDR3 is 13 amino acids long. The CDR3 nucleotides read TGTGCCAGCAGCCAGTCAACGTACAATGAGCAGTTCTTC. Its protein product is CASSQSTYNEQFF.

This clonotype was picked up many times. The V gene is TRBV6-5, the J gene TRBJ1-2; D gene ambiguous. Trimming stripped 4 bases from V and 7 bases from J, with 13 bases between. This CDR3 has 13 residues. Germline CDR1 reads MNHEY; CDR2 reads SVGAGI. DNA for the CDR3: TGTGCCAGCAGTTTGAACCCGATAAGTGGCTACACCTTC. Translation: CASSLNPISGYTF.

The genes are TRBV10-3 and TRBJ1-1; D may be TRBD1 (5 bases). The length of the CDR3 is 14 residues. The germline CDR1 and CDR2 sequences are ENHRY and SYGVKD. The CDR3, as DNA: TGTGCTTCAAGGGCGGACACTATGAACACTGAAGCTTTCTTT. As protein: CASRADTMNTEAFF.